This TCR beta chain was recorded in a study of human CD8 memory T cell subsets. Scientists made TCR beta libraries using UMI-labeled 5' RACE. Using the 5' RACE reads, TCRdb records one entry per CDR3 protein without DNA. The sample includes under 20,000 distinct CDR3 sequences. Overall study findings and caveats: Both stem-like memory T cells and precursor exhausted T cells showed comparably high diversity, which set them apart from effector memory cells.

As to this clonotype: Its antigen remains unknown.

The CDR3 loop spans 15 amino acids. Germline-derived CDR1 and CDR2 are SGHDT and YYEEEE. The sequence came from a human donor in good health. The sample consisted of CD8+ T cells from PBMCs. The V call is TRBV5-6, the J call TRBJ1-5. The CDR3 sequence is CASSHSWQVHQPQHF.